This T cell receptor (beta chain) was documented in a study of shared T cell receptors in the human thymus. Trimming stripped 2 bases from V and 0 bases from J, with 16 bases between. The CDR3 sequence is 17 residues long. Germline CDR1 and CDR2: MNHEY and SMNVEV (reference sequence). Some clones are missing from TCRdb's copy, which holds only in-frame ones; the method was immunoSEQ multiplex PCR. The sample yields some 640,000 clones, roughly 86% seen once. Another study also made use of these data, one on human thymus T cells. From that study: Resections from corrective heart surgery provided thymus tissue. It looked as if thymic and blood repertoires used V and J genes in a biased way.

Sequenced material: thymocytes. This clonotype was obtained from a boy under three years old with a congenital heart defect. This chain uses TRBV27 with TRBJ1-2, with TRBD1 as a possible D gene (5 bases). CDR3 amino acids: CASSLTTDTRANYGYTF. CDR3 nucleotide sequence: TGTGCCAGCAGTTTAACGACAGACACCCGAGCTAACTATGGCTACACCTTC.